This T cell receptor beta chain derives from a study of CD4 T cells in lung cancer (dated by TCRdb to about 2019). The study in broad terms: In the study, blood T cells from NSCLC patients were screened for responses to candidate mutation-encoded neoepitopes, and neoantigen-specific CD4+ T-cell clones and TCRs were isolated. Lung adenocarcinoma or squamous cell carcinoma was present in the resected patients, who were aged 60 to 69 at blood donation and were mostly former smokers. Before blood donation, patients had received treatments including platinum chemotherapy, and some received nivolumab or pembrolizumab. TCRB deep sequencing tracked the frequency of neoantigen-specific clonotypes in tumor resections, non-adjacent lung and cultured T-cell products.

Turning to this clone: The antigen it binds to is not known. The input lacks base qualities; no much larger clone sits a single base away.

Library construction relied on the immunoSEQ multiplex PCR assay. DNA was isolated using Qiagen DNeasy or QIAamp micro DNA kits, and TCRB was sequenced using the Adaptive Biotechnology human TCRB sequencing kit. An Illumina MiSeq was used to sequence the TCRB libraries. Turning to the authors' computational methods: The kit provider's software was used to analyze TCRB sequence data, and Fisher's exact test was used to test clonotype templates for tumor enrichment. Here the immuneACCESS table is served through TCRdb, limited to in-frame sequences with V and J called. Missing clones are a known gap in these copies; in checked studies unresolved V genes cover under half, and the rest lacks a known reason. That table is the source of V, J and clone size, and D and trimming were worked out from the DNA. The sample table gives around 45 clones. The CDR3 measures 17 amino acids from cysteine to phenylalanine. The sequence is cut down to CDR3 DNA, 51 bases in frame from base 1. V sheds 0 bases and J sheds 3 bases, leaving 16 bases between their ends. CDR1 SGHNT and CDR2 YYREEE were looked up in the germline V gene (reference sequence).

PBMCs were stimulated for approximately 14 days with mutant 27-mer peptides together with IL21, IL7, IL15 and IL2, and were then restimulated with autologous B cells pulsed with peptide. After restimulation with peptide-pulsed B cells, live IFNgamma-secreting T cells were sorted by cytokine capture on a FACS Aria2. Sorted cells were expanded at limiting dilution, around 3 or 10 cells per well, with irradiated allogeneic PBMCs, phytohemagglutinin and IL2 for about 14 to 20 days. Peripheral blood samples or leukapheresis products were collected from the patients. Expanded lines were screened for antigen specificity by IFNgamma ELISA against autologous B cells pulsed with mutant peptides. Broader findings and caveats from the paper: Some responses derived from blood might reflect in vitro priming of naive T cells or cross-reactivity instead of memory responses to the cancer. Nonspecific IFNgamma producers of unknown purity were included among IFNgamma-sorted cells, so expanded lines were found to range from monoclonal to oligoclonal.

This chain is built from TRBV5-4 and TRBJ2-1, with TRBD2 tentatively as D gene (6 bases match). The sequenced material came from a CD4+ T cell line or clone grown in culture. The receptor was isolated from a human donor with non-small cell lung cancer. Some clones in this sample may be carry-over from other donors' samples. CDR3 loop: CASSLVEGTGVYNEQFF. In nucleotides, the sequence is TGTGCCAGCAGCTTGGTGGAGGGTACGGGAGTCTACAATGAGCAGTTCTTC.